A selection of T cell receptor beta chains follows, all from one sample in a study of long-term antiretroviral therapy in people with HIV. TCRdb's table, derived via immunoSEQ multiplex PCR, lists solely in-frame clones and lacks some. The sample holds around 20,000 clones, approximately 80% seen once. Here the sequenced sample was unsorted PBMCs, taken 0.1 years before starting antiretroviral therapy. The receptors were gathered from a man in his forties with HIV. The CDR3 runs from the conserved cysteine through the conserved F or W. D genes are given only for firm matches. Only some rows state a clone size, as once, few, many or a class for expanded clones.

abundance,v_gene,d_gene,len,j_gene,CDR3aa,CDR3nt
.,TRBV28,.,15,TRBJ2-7,CASSPPTGSNYEQYF,TGTGCCAGCAGCCCCCCGACTGGCAGCAATTACGAGCAGTACTTC
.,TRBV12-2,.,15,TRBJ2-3,CASRFRERVTDTQYF,TGTGCAAGTCGCTTCAGGGAGAGGGTCACAGATACGCAGTATTTT
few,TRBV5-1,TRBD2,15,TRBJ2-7,CASSLAQLAGAEQYF,TGCGCCAGCAGCTTGGCCCAACTAGCGGGGGCCGAGCAGTACTTC
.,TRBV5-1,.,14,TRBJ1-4,CASSLERPNEKLFF,TGCGCCAGCAGCTTGGAAAGGCCTAATGAAAAACTGTTTTTT
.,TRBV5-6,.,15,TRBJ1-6,CASSLGGIWNSPLHF,TGTGCCAGCAGCTTGGGAGGGATTTGGAATTCACCCCTCCACTTT
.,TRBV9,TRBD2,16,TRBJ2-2,CASSEGLAGRTGELFF,TGTGCCAGCAGCGAGGGACTAGCGGGTCGCACCGGGGAGCTGTTTTTT
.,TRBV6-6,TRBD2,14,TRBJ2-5,CASTDSGSSETQYF,TGTGCCAGCACCGATAGCGGGAGTAGTGAGACCCAGTACTTC
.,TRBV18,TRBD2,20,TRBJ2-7,CASSPFSGTSGGVRSYEQYF,TGTGCCAGCTCACCCTTCTCCGGGACTAGCGGGGGAGTTCGCTCCTACGAGCAGTACTTC
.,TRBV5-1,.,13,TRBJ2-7,CASSWVTAYEQYF,TGCGCCAGCAGCTGGGTGACAGCATACGAGCAGTACTTC
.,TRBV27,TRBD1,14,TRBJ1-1,CASSLQGAPTEAFF,TGTGCCAGCAGTTTACAGGGGGCGCCCACTGAAGCTTTCTTT
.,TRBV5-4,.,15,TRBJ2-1,CASSFSGDSYNEQFF,TGTGCCAGCAGCTTTAGCGGAGACTCCTACAATGAGCAGTTCTTC
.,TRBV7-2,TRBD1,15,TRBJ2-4,CASSYTSGTGGLQYF,TGTGCCAGCAGCTACACGTCCGGGACAGGGGGTTTACAGTACTTC
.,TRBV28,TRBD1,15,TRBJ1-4,CASSTTGAGNEKLFF,TGTGCCAGCAGTACCACAGGGGCTGGTAATGAAAAACTGTTTTTT
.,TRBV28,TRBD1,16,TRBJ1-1,CASSLDRGLMNTEAFF,TGTGCCAGCAGTTTAGACAGGGGGCTTATGAACACTGAAGCTTTCTTT
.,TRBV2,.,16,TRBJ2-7,CASSEVTTTLTNEQYF,TGTGCCAGCAGTGAAGTAACGACTACCTTAACCAACGAGCAGTACTTC
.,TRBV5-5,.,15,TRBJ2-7,CASSLEGSIGYEQYF,TGTGCCAGCAGCTTGGAGGGATCCATCGGCTACGAGCAGTACTTC
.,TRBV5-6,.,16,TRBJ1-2,CASSLVVASGDYGYTF,TGTGCCAGCAGCTTGGTGGTAGCTAGTGGAGACTATGGCTACACCTTC